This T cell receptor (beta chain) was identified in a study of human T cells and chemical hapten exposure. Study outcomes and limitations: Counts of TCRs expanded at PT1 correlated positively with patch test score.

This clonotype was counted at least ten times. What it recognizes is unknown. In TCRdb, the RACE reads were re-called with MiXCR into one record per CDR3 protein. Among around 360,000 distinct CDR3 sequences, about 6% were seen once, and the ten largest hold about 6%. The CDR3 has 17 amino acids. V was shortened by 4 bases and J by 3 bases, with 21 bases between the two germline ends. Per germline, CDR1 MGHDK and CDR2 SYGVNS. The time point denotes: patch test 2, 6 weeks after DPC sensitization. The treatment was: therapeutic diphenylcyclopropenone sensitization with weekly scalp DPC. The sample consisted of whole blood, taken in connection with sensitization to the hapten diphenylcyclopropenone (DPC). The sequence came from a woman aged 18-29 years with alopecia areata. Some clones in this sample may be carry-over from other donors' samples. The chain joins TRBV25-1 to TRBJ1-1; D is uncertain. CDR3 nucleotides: TGTGCCAGCAGTGTAGTAACAGCCGCCCATGGCGACACTGAAGCTTTCTTT. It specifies CASSVVTAAHGDTEAFF.